This paragraph covers one T cell receptor beta chain sequence. Its antigen is not known. Germline V lookup: CDR1 SGHNT, CDR2 YYREEE (reference sequence). This CDR3 is built from 15 residues. Trimming pared 9 bases from V and 2 bases from J, leaving 19 bases between. An approximately 220 ng quantity of DNA, 32,000 or so T cell genomes, went into the sorted-subset replicate PCRs. Produced via immunoSEQ multiplex PCR; TCRdb's table is partial and in-frame only. The sample has some 800,000 clones, about 91% seen once. The record originates from a study of shared clonotypes between healthy human individuals. Study observations and caveats: The naive CD4 repertoires of a few donors were compared, and around 5% of clonotypes were shared.

CD45RO-negative, CCR7-positively selected cells formed the naive CD8 fraction, excluding terminally differentiated effector memory CD45RA+ cells. Donors had no recently reported acute infections or vaccinations and were HIV-negative. Sequencing input: naive CD8+ T cells sorted from blood. The sequence came from a man between 25 and 39 years old in good health. The chain is built from TRBV5-4 and TRBJ2-3; D is ambiguous. The CDR3: CATSRTTSITDTQYF. DNA of the CDR3: TGTGCCACCTCCCGGACCACCTCAATCACAGATACGCAGTATTTT.